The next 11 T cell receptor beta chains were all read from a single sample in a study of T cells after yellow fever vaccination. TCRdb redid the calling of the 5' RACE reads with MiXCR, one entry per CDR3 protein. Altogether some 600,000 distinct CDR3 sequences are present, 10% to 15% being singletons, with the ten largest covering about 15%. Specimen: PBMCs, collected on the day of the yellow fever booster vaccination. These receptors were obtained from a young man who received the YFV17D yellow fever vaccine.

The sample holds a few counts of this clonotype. DNA for the CDR3: TGCGCCAGCGCAGATACATACGTGAACACCGGGGAGCTGTTTTTT. Its protein product is CASADTYVNTGELFF. The chain couples TRBV5-1 to TRBJ2-2; D is undetermined. Germline CDR1 reads SGHRS; CDR2 reads YFSETQ. This CDR3 spans 15 amino acids. The ends were cut back, 7 bases at V and 1 base at J, with 14 bases in the middle.

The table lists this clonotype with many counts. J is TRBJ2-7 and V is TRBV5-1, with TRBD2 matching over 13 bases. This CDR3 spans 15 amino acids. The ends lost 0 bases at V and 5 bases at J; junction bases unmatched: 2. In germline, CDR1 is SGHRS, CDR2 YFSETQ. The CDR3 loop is CASSLGTSGSNEQYF. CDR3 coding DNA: TGCGCCAGCAGCTTGGGGACTAGCGGGAGTAACGAGCAGTACTTC.

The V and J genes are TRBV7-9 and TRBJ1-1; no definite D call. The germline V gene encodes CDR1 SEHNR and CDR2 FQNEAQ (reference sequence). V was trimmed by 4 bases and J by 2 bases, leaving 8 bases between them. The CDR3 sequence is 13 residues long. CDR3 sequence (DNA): TGTGCCAGCAGCTCGACACCTAACACTGAAGCTTTCTTT. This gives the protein CASSSTPNTEAFF.

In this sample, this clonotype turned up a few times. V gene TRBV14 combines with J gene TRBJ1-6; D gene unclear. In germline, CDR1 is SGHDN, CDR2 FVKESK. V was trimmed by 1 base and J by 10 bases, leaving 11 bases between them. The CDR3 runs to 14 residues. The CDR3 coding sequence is TGTGCCAGCAGCCAAGCCGAGTGGAGATCACCCCTCCACTTT. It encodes CASSQAEWRSPLHF.

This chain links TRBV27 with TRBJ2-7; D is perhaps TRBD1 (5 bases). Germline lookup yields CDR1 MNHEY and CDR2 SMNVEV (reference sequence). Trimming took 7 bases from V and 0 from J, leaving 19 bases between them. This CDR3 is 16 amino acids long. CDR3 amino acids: CASTPRLGAGSYEQYF. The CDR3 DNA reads TGTGCCAGCACCCCTCGCTTAGGGGCAGGCTCCTACGAGCAGTACTTC.

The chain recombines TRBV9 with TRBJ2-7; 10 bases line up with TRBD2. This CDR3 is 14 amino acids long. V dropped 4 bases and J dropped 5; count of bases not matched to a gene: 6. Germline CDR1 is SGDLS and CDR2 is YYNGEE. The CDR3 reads CASSFSGRNDEQYF. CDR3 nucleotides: TGTGCCAGCAGCTTTAGCGGGAGGAACGACGAGCAGTACTTC.

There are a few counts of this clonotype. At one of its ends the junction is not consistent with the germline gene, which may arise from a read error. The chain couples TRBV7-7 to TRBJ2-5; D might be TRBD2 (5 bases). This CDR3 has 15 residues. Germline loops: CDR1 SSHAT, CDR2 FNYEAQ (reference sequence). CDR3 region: CASSSSDLAQETQYF. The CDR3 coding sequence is TGTGCTAGCAGCTCGTCGGACTTGGCACAAGAGACCCAGTACTTC.

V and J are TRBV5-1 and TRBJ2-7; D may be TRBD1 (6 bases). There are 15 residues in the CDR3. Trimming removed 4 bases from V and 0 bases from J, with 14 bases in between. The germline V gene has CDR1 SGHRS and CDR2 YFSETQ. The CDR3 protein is CASSPVGASSYEQYF. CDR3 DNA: TGCGCCAGCAGCCCGGTGGGGGCGAGCTCCTACGAGCAGTACTTC.

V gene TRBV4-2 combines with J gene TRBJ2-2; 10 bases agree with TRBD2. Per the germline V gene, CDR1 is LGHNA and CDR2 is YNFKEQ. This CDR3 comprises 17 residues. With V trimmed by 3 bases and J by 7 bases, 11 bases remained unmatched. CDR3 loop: CASSQREAGGGGGELFF. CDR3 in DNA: TGTGCCAGCAGCCAGAGGGAAGCGGGAGGGGGCGGCGGGGAGCTGTTTTTT.

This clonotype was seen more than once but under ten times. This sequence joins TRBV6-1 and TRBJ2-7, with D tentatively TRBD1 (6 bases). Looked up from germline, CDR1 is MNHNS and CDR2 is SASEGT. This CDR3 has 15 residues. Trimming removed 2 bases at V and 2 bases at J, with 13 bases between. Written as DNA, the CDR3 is TGTGCCAGCAGTGAATTCAGGACAGCTACCTACGAGCAGTACTTC. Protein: CASSEFRTATYEQYF.

The CDR3 protein is CASSEIVNEQFF. The CDR3 DNA is TGTGCCAGCAGTGAGATAGTCAATGAGCAGTTCTTC. The chain recombines TRBV12-3 or TRBV12-4 with TRBJ2-1; D gene uncertain. The V and J ends lost 5 bases and 6 bases respectively, with 8 bases between them. CDR3 size: 12 residues.